This T cell receptor (beta chain) was sequenced in a study of cytomegalovirus exposure and HLA in healthy donors. Study-wide findings and caveats: Presence/absence comparisons presumed near-even sequencing depth among donors.

Trimming left V 5 bases short and J 0 bases short, with 15 bases between. The CDR3 extends over 16 amino acids. The germline V gene encodes CDR1 LNHDA and CDR2 SQIVND (reference sequence). 60 Vbeta and 13 Jbeta primers were used in PCR. Here immunoSEQ multiplex PCR was the method, and the copy in TCRdb shows in-frame clones only, minus some. Of some 180,000 clones listed, 73% are singletons. Healthy bone marrow donors made up the donor group. This clone was counted a few times. The antigen is not known. The sample taken for sequencing was PBMCs. The TCR was taken from a woman aged 25 to 39 in good health and CMV-seronegative. The V gene is TRBV19, the J gene TRBJ2-3; D is possibly TRBD2 (5 bases). The CDR3 region has the DNA TGTGCCAGTAGTTTGGACGGACTTACTAGCACAGATACGCAGTATTTT. Translating it yields CASSLDGLTSTDTQYF.